This TCR beta chain was found in a study of T cell repertoires in cytomegalovirus infection. Study-wide background: The public TCR beta signatures pointed to both CMV infection and matching HLA type.

Each CDR3 protein gets one entry after TCRdb re-called the reads with MiXCR. The sample includes hundreds of thousands of distinct CDR3 sequences, approximately 46% of them seen just once. Note on this clonotype: Antigen specificity is unknown.

Study conclusions and caveats: People with CMV and the relevant HLA were identified by cumulative public TCR beta family frequency.

Looked up from germline, CDR1 is LNHDA and CDR2 is SQIVND (reference sequence). CDR3 length: 12 amino acids. The V end lost 6 bases, the J end lost 4 bases, and 10 bases lay between the germline ends. The origin of this receptor is a human donor in good health (CMV status not recorded). Some clones in this sample may be carry-over from other donors' samples. J is TRBJ2-7 and V is TRBV19; tentative D call: TRBD2 (5 bases). Here the sequenced sample was cultured PBMCs, taken from culture after CMV antigen stimulation. This CDR3 reads CASRGRGYEQYF. The CDR3 region has the DNA TGTGCCAGTAGGGGCCGGGGATACGAGCAGTACTTC.